This TCR beta chain comes out of a study of OX40 agonist ivuxolimab in advanced cancers. The CDR3 runs 14 residues. The V gene end was trimmed by 2 bases and the J gene end by 3 bases; junction bases not matched to a gene: 0. In germline, CDR1 is MNHEY, CDR2 SVGAGI. Sequencing used immunoSEQ multiplex PCR; TCRdb keeps in-frame clones, though not all of them. This sample has some 70,000 clones, with 85% to 90% found just once. This clone was observed once. The TCR originated in an adult with an advanced solid tumor such as melanoma, head and neck, liver or kidney cancer. The chain has TRBV6-5 and TRBJ1-4; 7 nucleotides agree with TRBD1. Sample: CD4+ or CD8+ T cells sorted from blood, taken in a trial of the OX40 agonist ivuxolimab. CDR3 sequence (DNA): TGTGCCAGCAGTTACGACAGGGCTAATGAAAAACTGTTTTTT. Protein sequence: CASSYDRANEKLFF.